This TCR beta chain was sequenced for a study of blood T cell repertoires in COVID-19. The overall study: Italy, Spain and the United States were the sources of the convalescent and acute COVID-19 samples. Sources were T cells, B-cell-depleted T cells, or PBMCs; the material itself was cDNA or gDNA.

CDR3 length equals 16 residues. Per the germline V gene, CDR1 is SGDLS and CDR2 is YYNGEE. The V and J ends lost 0 bases and 3 bases, in that order; junction bases with no gene match: 8. Authors' processing steps: By means of reference gene primer amplification, nucleated cell counts were estimated. Assay used: immunoSEQ multiplex PCR; TCRdb lists only in-frame clones, some missing. V, J and clone size derive from that table, while D and trimming were established from the DNA sequence. The sample lists about 80,000 clones, about 87% occurring once. The source of this sequence is a woman older than 75 with acute or convalescent COVID-19. What was sequenced was peripheral blood. The V call is TRBV9, the J call TRBJ2-7, with TRBD1 matching over 8 bases. The CDR3 spells CASSVGPGQGFYEQYF. The CDR3 DNA is TGTGCCAGCAGCGTAGGCCCTGGACAGGGTTTCTACGAGCAGTACTTC.